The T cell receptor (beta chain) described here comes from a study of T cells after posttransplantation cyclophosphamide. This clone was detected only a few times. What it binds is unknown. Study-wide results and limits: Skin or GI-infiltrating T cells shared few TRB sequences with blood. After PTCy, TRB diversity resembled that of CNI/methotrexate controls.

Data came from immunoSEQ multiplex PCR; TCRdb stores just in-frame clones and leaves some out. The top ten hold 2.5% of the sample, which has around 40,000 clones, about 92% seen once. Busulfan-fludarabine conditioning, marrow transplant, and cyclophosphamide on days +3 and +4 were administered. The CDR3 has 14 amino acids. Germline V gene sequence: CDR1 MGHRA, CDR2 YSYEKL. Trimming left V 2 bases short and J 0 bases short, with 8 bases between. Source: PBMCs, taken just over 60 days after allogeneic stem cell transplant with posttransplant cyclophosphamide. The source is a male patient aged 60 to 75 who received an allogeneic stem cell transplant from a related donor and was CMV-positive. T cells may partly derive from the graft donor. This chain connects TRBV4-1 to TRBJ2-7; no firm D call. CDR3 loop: CASSQPERSYEQYF. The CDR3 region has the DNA TGCGCCAGCAGCCAACCTGAGCGCTCCTACGAGCAGTACTTC.